These T cell receptor beta chains were read from a single sample in a study of blood T cell repertoires in COVID-19. Assay: immunoSEQ multiplex PCR; the TCRdb copy retains only in-frame clones and omits some. The sample comprises 99,000 or so clones, more than 80% of which are singletons, and about 27% rests with the top ten. The sequenced sample consisted of peripheral blood. The receptors were sampled from a man in his 60s with acute or convalescent COVID-19. Both conserved end residues are part of each CDR3. The order of the fields is CDR3 DNA, CDR3 protein, J gene, V gene, clone size, D gene. D genes are given only for firm matches. Clone size is shown for a subset of rows, as once, few, many or a class of expanded clone.

CDR3 DNA: TGTGCCTGGAGCGCTAGCGCAAACACCGGGGAGCTGTTTTTT; CDR3 protein: CAWSASANTGELFF; J gene: TRBJ2-2; V gene: TRBV30; clone size: -; D gene: -
CDR3 DNA: TGTGCCAGCAGCTCTGATTGGCAGGACTATGGCTACACCTTC; CDR3 protein: CASSSDWQDYGYTF; J gene: TRBJ1-2; V gene: TRBV5-4; clone size: -; D gene: -
CDR3 DNA: TGCAGCGTTGTTCCAGGGGGATTGGGCACAGATACGCAGTATTTT; CDR3 protein: CSVVPGGLGTDTQYF; J gene: TRBJ2-3; V gene: TRBV29-1; clone size: few; D gene: TRBD1
CDR3 DNA: TGTGCCAGCAGTCGGACAGGGGGCACTTGGGGCGGCTATGGGACTGAAGCTTTCTTT; CDR3 protein: CASSRTGGTWGGYGTEAFF; J gene: TRBJ1-1; V gene: TRBV6-6; clone size: -; D gene: TRBD1
CDR3 DNA: TGTGCCAGCAGTGAAGCGGGAGTAAACACTGAAGCTTTCTTT; CDR3 protein: CASSEAGVNTEAFF; J gene: TRBJ1-1; V gene: TRBV2; clone size: -; D gene: -
CDR3 DNA: TGCGCCAGCGGCACTTATTCCCCTCTGGGCGGCTACACCTTC; CDR3 protein: CASGTYSPLGGYTF; J gene: TRBJ1-2; V gene: TRBV5-1; clone size: -; D gene: -
CDR3 DNA: TGTGCCAGCAGTTACTCCTCGGCCGGAGAAGAGACCCAGTACTTC; CDR3 protein: CASSYSSAGEETQYF; J gene: TRBJ2-5; V gene: TRBV6-6; clone size: -; D gene: -
CDR3 DNA: TGTGCCAGCTCACCTCGAGGACTAGCGGGGGGATCCTACGAGCAGTACTTC; CDR3 protein: CASSPRGLAGGSYEQYF; J gene: TRBJ2-7; V gene: TRBV18; clone size: -; D gene: TRBD2
CDR3 DNA: TGCGCCAGCAGCTTGGTAGGGTTCCCGGGGGATGAAAAACTGTTTTTT; CDR3 protein: CASSLVGFPGDEKLFF; J gene: TRBJ1-4; V gene: TRBV5-1; clone size: -; D gene: -
CDR3 DNA: TGTGCCAGCAGCTTATTCGGCGGTCCGGAGGCTTTCTTT; CDR3 protein: CASSLFGGPEAFF; J gene: TRBJ1-1; V gene: TRBV7-9; clone size: -; D gene: -
CDR3 DNA: TGTGCCAGCAGCCACAGGGGGCCCTCCACCGGGGAGCTGTTTTTT; CDR3 protein: CASSHRGPSTGELFF; J gene: TRBJ2-2; V gene: TRBV14; clone size: -; D gene: TRBD1
CDR3 DNA: TGTGCCAGCAGCCTATCAGGACAGGACAATCAGCCCCAGCATTTT; CDR3 protein: CASSLSGQDNQPQHF; J gene: TRBJ1-5; V gene: TRBV7-2; clone size: -; D gene: TRBD1
CDR3 DNA: TGTGCCACCAGTGACGTTAAAACTAGCGGGACCCGGCAGTTCTTC; CDR3 protein: CATSDVKTSGTRQFF; J gene: TRBJ2-1; V gene: TRBV24-1; clone size: -; D gene: TRBD2
CDR3 DNA: TGCGCCAGCAGCTTGGCATTAGAGACCCAGTACTTC; CDR3 protein: CASSLALETQYF; J gene: TRBJ2-5; V gene: TRBV5-1; clone size: -; D gene: -
CDR3 DNA: TGTGCCAGCAGTTATGGGGGGGCGGGTCAGCCCCAGCATTTT; CDR3 protein: CASSYGGAGQPQHF; J gene: TRBJ1-5; V gene: TRBV6-2/TRBV6-3; clone size: -; D gene: -
CDR3 DNA: TGTGCCAGCAGCCGGACAGGGGGTAGTGGCTACACCTTC; CDR3 protein: CASSRTGGSGYTF; J gene: TRBJ1-2; V gene: TRBV7-8; clone size: -; D gene: TRBD1
CDR3 DNA: TGTGCCAGCAGGCTCCTGGGACAGGGCTTACAGCCCCAGCATTTT; CDR3 protein: CASRLLGQGLQPQHF; J gene: TRBJ1-5; V gene: TRBV28; clone size: -; D gene: TRBD1
CDR3 DNA: TGTGCCAGCAGCGTTGGGGGACAGGGCACTTGGGGCTACACCTTC; CDR3 protein: CASSVGGQGTWGYTF; J gene: TRBJ1-2; V gene: TRBV9; clone size: -; D gene: TRBD1
CDR3 DNA: TGTGCCAGCAGTCTACAGGGTAATGGGGAGCTGTTTTTT; CDR3 protein: CASSLQGNGELFF; J gene: TRBJ2-2; V gene: TRBV28; clone size: -; D gene: -
CDR3 DNA: TGTGCCACCAGCAGATCAAGGACAGGGGGAAGGGGTAGTCAGCCCCAGCATTTT; CDR3 protein: CATSRSRTGGRGSQPQHF; J gene: TRBJ1-5; V gene: TRBV15; clone size: -; D gene: TRBD1
CDR3 DNA: TGCGCCAGCAACGAGGCGGGCCCCTACGAGCAGTACTTC; CDR3 protein: CASNEAGPYEQYF; J gene: TRBJ2-7; V gene: TRBV10-2; clone size: -; D gene: -
CDR3 DNA: TGCGCCAGCAGCGCGTCCGGGACAGACCCCTACGAGCAGTACTTC; CDR3 protein: CASSASGTDPYEQYF; J gene: TRBJ2-7; V gene: TRBV5-1; clone size: -; D gene: TRBD1
CDR3 DNA: TGTGCCACCAGCAGAGAAGGACAGGGATTCTATGGCTACACCTTC; CDR3 protein: CATSREGQGFYGYTF; J gene: TRBJ1-2; V gene: TRBV15; clone size: once; D gene: TRBD1
CDR3 DNA: TGTGCCAGCAGCCACGGACAGGGGGCTCCACCCCTCCACTTT; CDR3 protein: CASSHGQGAPPLHF; J gene: TRBJ1-6; V gene: TRBV28; clone size: -; D gene: TRBD1
CDR3 DNA: TGTGCCACCAGCCTGTCTTCTGGGGCCAACGTCCTGACTTTC; CDR3 protein: CATSLSSGANVLTF; J gene: TRBJ2-6; V gene: TRBV10-3; clone size: -; D gene: -
CDR3 DNA: TGTGCCAGCAGCCAGGCCCCCGCCACCGGGGAGCTGTTTTTT; CDR3 protein: CASSQAPATGELFF; J gene: TRBJ2-2; V gene: TRBV3-1/TRBV3-2; clone size: -; D gene: -
CDR3 DNA: TGTGCCAGCAGCCCAAGACAGCCGAACACTGAAGCTTTCTTT; CDR3 protein: CASSPRQPNTEAFF; J gene: TRBJ1-1; V gene: TRBV27; clone size: -; D gene: -
CDR3 DNA: TGTGCCAGCAGCTTTTACGAACTAGCGGGGAGCTCCTACGAGCAGTACTTC; CDR3 protein: CASSFYELAGSSYEQYF; J gene: TRBJ2-7; V gene: TRBV5-6; clone size: -; D gene: TRBD2
CDR3 DNA: TGTGCCAGCAGCGACCGACAGGGGCCTTACAATGAGCAGTTCTTC; CDR3 protein: CASSDRQGPYNEQFF; J gene: TRBJ2-1; V gene: TRBV7-2; clone size: -; D gene: TRBD1
CDR3 DNA: TGCGCCAGCAGCTTGAAAGGACAGTATGAAGCTTTCTTT; CDR3 protein: CASSLKGQYEAFF; J gene: TRBJ1-1; V gene: TRBV5-1; clone size: -; D gene: -
CDR3 DNA: TGTGCCAGCAGTTATAGCGGGGGCTACGAGCAGTACTTC; CDR3 protein: CASSYSGGYEQYF; J gene: TRBJ2-7; V gene: TRBV11-3; clone size: -; D gene: TRBD2
CDR3 DNA: TGTGCCAGCAGCACCTCCGGGACAGGATACGAGCAGTACTTC; CDR3 protein: CASSTSGTGYEQYF; J gene: TRBJ2-7; V gene: TRBV7-9; clone size: -; D gene: TRBD1
CDR3 DNA: TGTGCCACCAGTGATCTGGTGCAGGGTGAGCAGTTCTTC; CDR3 protein: CATSDLVQGEQFF; J gene: TRBJ2-1; V gene: TRBV24-1; clone size: -; D gene: -
CDR3 DNA: TGTGCCAGTAGTGAACGGACAGGGGATCAGCCCCAGCATTTT; CDR3 protein: CASSERTGDQPQHF; J gene: TRBJ1-5; V gene: TRBV19; clone size: -; D gene: TRBD1
CDR3 DNA: TGTGCCAGCGCGCGTGACAGTCAGAATCAGCCCCAGCATTTT; CDR3 protein: CASARDSQNQPQHF; J gene: TRBJ1-5; V gene: TRBV7-2; clone size: -; D gene: -
CDR3 DNA: TGCGCCAGCAGCTTGGTACCAGAATTTCAGTACTTC; CDR3 protein: CASSLVPEFQYF; J gene: TRBJ2-4; V gene: TRBV5-1; clone size: once; D gene: -
CDR3 DNA: TGTGCCAGCTCAACCCGACGGACAGGAACAAATTCACCCCTCCACTTT; CDR3 protein: CASSTRRTGTNSPLHF; J gene: TRBJ1-6; V gene: TRBV28; clone size: -; D gene: TRBD1
CDR3 DNA: TGTGCCAGCAGCCCACAAGGGAGGAGAACTGAAGCTTTCTTT; CDR3 protein: CASSPQGRRTEAFF; J gene: TRBJ1-1; V gene: TRBV7-2; clone size: -; D gene: -
CDR3 DNA: TGTGCCACCGCCTCCCAGGGCGGAGTGCGCACAGATACGCAGTATTTT; CDR3 protein: CATASQGGVRTDTQYF; J gene: TRBJ2-3; V gene: TRBV27; clone size: -; D gene: -
CDR3 DNA: TGCAGCGTTCGTCCTAGCGAGTACAATGAGCAGTTCTTC; CDR3 protein: CSVRPSEYNEQFF; J gene: TRBJ2-1; V gene: TRBV29-1; clone size: -; D gene: -
CDR3 DNA: TGCAGCGCAACAGGCAGCGCTGAAGCTTTCTTT; CDR3 protein: CSATGSAEAFF; J gene: TRBJ1-1; V gene: TRBV29-1; clone size: -; D gene: -
CDR3 DNA: TGTGCCAGCAGCAAGACGGGGAACACTGAAGCTTTCTTT; CDR3 protein: CASSKTGNTEAFF; J gene: TRBJ1-1; V gene: TRBV7-8; clone size: -; D gene: -
CDR3 DNA: TGTGCCAGCAGCTTAGTTAGTAGAGAATTAAGCTCCTACAATGAGCAGTTCTTC; CDR3 protein: CASSLVSRELSSYNEQFF; J gene: TRBJ2-1; V gene: TRBV7-2; clone size: -; D gene: -
CDR3 DNA: TGTGCCAGCAGCCAATCGGGACAGGGGGCTTCACCCCTCCACTTT; CDR3 protein: CASSQSGQGASPLHF; J gene: TRBJ1-6; V gene: TRBV14; clone size: few; D gene: TRBD1
CDR3 DNA: TGTGCCAGCAGGCGGACTAGCGGGAGGTGGTACGAGCAGTACTTC; CDR3 protein: CASRRTSGRWYEQYF; J gene: TRBJ2-7; V gene: TRBV3-1/TRBV3-2; clone size: -; D gene: TRBD2
CDR3 DNA: TGTGCCTGGAGTGCTCCCTGGGGGGGGCCCAGGGATACGCAGTATTTT; CDR3 protein: CAWSAPWGGPRDTQYF; J gene: TRBJ2-3; V gene: TRBV30; clone size: -; D gene: -
CDR3 DNA: TGTGCTAGCAGCTTAGGCCAGGACAATGAGCAGTTCTTC; CDR3 protein: CASSLGQDNEQFF; J gene: TRBJ2-1; V gene: TRBV7-7; clone size: -; D gene: -
CDR3 DNA: TGTGCCAGCAGTTTTGGTAAGGACAGGCAGTTC; CDR3 protein: CASSFGKDRQF; J gene: TRBJ2-7; V gene: TRBV28; clone size: -; D gene: TRBD1
CDR3 DNA: TGTGCCAGCGGAAATGGACAGTACGTCGAGCAGTACTTC; CDR3 protein: CASGNGQYVEQYF; J gene: TRBJ2-7; V gene: TRBV11-2; clone size: -; D gene: -
CDR3 DNA: TGTGCCACCAGCCCGCGACTAGGACCCTACGAGCAGTACTTC; CDR3 protein: CATSPRLGPYEQYF; J gene: TRBJ2-7; V gene: TRBV15; clone size: -; D gene: -
CDR3 DNA: TGTGCCACCACCCTGGGACTAGACTCCTACAATGAGCAGTTCTTC; CDR3 protein: CATTLGLDSYNEQFF; J gene: TRBJ2-1; V gene: TRBV15; clone size: -; D gene: TRBD2
CDR3 DNA: TGTGCCAGCAGCCAAGACAGTCTCAATCAGCCCCAGCATTTT; CDR3 protein: CASSQDSLNQPQHF; J gene: TRBJ1-5; V gene: TRBV3-1/TRBV3-2; clone size: -; D gene: -
CDR3 DNA: TGTGCCAGCAAGGGGGCGCTTAACTCCTACAATGAGCAGTTCTTC; CDR3 protein: CASKGALNSYNEQFF; J gene: TRBJ2-1; V gene: TRBV5-4; clone size: -; D gene: TRBD1
CDR3 DNA: TGTGCCAGCAACCCGGGTCTGGGTCAGCCCCAGCATTTT; CDR3 protein: CASNPGLGQPQHF; J gene: TRBJ1-5; V gene: TRBV2; clone size: -; D gene: -